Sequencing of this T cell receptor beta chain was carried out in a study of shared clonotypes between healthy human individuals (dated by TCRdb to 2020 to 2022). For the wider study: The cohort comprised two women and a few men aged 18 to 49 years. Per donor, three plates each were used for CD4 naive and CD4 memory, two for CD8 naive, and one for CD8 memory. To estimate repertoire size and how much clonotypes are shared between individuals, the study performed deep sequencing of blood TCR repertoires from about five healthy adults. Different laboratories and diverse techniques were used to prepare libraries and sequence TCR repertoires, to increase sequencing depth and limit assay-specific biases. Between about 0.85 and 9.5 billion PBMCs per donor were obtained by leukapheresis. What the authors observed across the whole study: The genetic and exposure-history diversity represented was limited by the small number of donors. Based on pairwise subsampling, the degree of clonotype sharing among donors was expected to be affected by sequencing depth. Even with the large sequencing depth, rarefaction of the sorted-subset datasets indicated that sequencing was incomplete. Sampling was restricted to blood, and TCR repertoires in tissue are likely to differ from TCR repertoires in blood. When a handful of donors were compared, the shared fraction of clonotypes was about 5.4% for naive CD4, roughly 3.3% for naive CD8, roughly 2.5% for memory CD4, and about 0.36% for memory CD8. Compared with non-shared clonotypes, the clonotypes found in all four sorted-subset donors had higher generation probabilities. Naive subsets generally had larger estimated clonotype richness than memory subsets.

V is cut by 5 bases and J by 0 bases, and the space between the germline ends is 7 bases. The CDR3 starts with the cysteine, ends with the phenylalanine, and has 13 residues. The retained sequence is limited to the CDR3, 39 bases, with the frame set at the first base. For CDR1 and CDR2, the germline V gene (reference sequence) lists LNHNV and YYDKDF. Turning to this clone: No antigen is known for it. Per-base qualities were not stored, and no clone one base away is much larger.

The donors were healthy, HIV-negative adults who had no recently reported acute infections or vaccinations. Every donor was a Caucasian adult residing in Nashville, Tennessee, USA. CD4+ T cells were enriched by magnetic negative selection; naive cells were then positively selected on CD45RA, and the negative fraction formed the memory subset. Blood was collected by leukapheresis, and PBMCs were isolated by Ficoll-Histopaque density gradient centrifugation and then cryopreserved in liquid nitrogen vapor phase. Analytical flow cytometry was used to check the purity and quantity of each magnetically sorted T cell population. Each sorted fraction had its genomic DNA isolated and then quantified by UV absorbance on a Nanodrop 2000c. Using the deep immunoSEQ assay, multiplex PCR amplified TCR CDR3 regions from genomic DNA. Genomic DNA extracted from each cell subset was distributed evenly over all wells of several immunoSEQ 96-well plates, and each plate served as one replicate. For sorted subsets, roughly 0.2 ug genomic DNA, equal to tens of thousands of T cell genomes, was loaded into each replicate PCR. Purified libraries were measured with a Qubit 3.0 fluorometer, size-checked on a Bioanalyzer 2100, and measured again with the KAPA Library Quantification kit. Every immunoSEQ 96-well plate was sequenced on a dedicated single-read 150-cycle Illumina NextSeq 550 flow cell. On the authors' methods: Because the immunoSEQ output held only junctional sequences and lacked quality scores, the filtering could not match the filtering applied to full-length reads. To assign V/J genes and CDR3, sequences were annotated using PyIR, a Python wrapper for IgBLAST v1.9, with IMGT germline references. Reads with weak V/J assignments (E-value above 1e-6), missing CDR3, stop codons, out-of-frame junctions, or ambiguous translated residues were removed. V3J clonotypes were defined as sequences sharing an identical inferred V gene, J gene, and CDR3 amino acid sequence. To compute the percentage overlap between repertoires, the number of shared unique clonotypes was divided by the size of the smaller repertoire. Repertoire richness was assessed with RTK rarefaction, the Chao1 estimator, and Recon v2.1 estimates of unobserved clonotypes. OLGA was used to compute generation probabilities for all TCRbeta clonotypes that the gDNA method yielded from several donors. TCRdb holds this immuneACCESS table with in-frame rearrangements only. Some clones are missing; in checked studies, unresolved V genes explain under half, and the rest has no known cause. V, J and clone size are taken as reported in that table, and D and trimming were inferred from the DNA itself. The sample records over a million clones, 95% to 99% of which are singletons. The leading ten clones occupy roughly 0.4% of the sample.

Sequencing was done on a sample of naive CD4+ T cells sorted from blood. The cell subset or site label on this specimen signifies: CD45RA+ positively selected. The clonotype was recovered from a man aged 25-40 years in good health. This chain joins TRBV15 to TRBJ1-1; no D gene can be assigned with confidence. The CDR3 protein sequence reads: CATSPRMNTEAFF. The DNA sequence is TGTGCCACCAGCCCGCGAATGAACACTGAAGCTTTCTTT.